The 15 T cell receptor beta chains reported below all come from one sample, sequenced in a study of blood T cell repertoires in COVID-19. TCRdb's table, derived via immunoSEQ multiplex PCR, lists solely in-frame clones and lacks some. The sample holds 250,000 to 350,000 clones, 70% to 90% seen once. The specimen sequenced was peripheral blood. All receptors derive from a woman aged 45-65 years with COVID-19, enrolled during active disease.

This chain connects TRBV11-2 to TRBJ2-7, with 12 bases fitting TRBD2. The germline CDR1 and CDR2 sequences are SGHAT and FQNNGV. The V segment lost 8 bases and the J segment 5 bases; nucleotides outside the gene matches: 10. The CDR3 length is 15 residues. In DNA, the CDR3 is TGTGCCAGCGGATCTCTAGCGGGAGGGCCCCACGAGCAGTACTTC. Its protein is CASGSLAGGPHEQYF.

V gene TRBV15 combines with J gene TRBJ2-5; D call uncertain. The V end was cut by 3 bases, the J end by 12 bases, with 14 bases between. CDR1 and CDR2 (germline): LNHNV, YYDKDF (reference sequence). CDR3 length: 12 residues. Written as DNA, the CDR3 is TGTGCCACCAGCAGTCCGAGAACCGCCGAGTACTTC. This codes for CATSSPRTAEYF.

The chain has TRBV5-1 and TRBJ2-3, with 7 nucleotides matching TRBD1. After removal of 9 bases from V and 3 bases from J, the junction contained 13 bases not matched to a gene. Germline values: CDR1 SGHRS, CDR2 YFSETQ. This CDR3 region has 15 residues. The CDR3 DNA reads as TGCGCCACCCGGCGAGAGACAGGGAGTACAGATACGCAGTATTTT. It translates to CATRRETGSTDTQYF. Based on the CDR3 plus reference TRBV5-1 and TRBJ2-3, the full variable domain is KAGVTQTPRYLIKTRGQQVTLSCSPISGHRSVSWYQQTPGQGLQFLFEYFSETQRNKGNFPGRFSGRQFSNSRSEMNVSTLELGDSALYLCATRRETGSTDTQYFGPGTRLTVL.

The chain links TRBV24-1 to TRBJ2-3, with D possibly being TRBD1 (6 bases). Germline-derived CDR1 and CDR2 are KGHDR and SFDVKD. Trimming shortened V by 4 bases and J by 5 bases, and 9 bases separated the two germline ends. This CDR3 is 13 amino acids long. Here the CDR3 DNA reads TGTGCCACCAGTGAGCGGACAGTAGATACGCAGTATTTT. Protein: CATSERTVDTQYF.

This rearrangement joins TRBV7-2 to TRBJ2-3; D perhaps matches TRBD2 (7 bases). V lost 5 bases and J lost 7, with 19 bases in between. The CDR3 consists of 15 residues. CDR1 is SGHTA, CDR2 FQGNSA, per germline. This CDR3 reads CASSPRGGIVYTQYF. CDR3 DNA sequence: TGTGCCAGCAGCCCGAGGGGGGGAATCGTGTATACGCAGTATTTT.

This chain links TRBV9 with TRBJ1-1; D is unresolved. Germline V gives CDR1 SGDLS, CDR2 YYNGEE. The CDR3 sequence is 14 residues long. Trimming took off 0 bases at V and 4 bases at J, with 10 bases between the two ends. The CDR3 loop is CASSVVGSPTEAFF. The DNA for the CDR3 is TGTGCCAGCAGCGTAGTCGGGTCCCCCACTGAAGCTTTCTTT.

The chain combines TRBV19 with TRBJ2-3; 9 bases map to TRBD1. Unmatched junction bases numbered 2, after V lost 1 base and J lost 3 bases. The CDR3 is 15 amino acids. Looked up from germline, CDR1 is LNHDA and CDR2 is SQIVND (reference sequence). The CDR3 sequence: CASSIGDRETDTQYF. For the CDR3, the DNA is TGTGCCAGTAGTATAGGGGACAGGGAAACAGATACGCAGTATTTT.

This clone was seen a single time. This rearrangement joins TRBV6-2 or TRBV6-3 to TRBJ1-1, with a weak D call TRBD1 (5 bases). Per the germline V gene, CDR1 is MNHEY and CDR2 is SVGEGT. V gave up 5 bases and J gave up 1 base, with 14 bases separating them. This CDR3 is 15 amino acids long. CDR3 DNA: TGTGCCAGCAGTACTTCCGGGGGAAGGAACACTGAAGCTTTCTTT. This encodes CASSTSGGRNTEAFF.

This chain links TRBV1 with TRBJ2-1; TRBD2 is the table's D call, not checked against the DNA. TRBV1 is a pseudogene locus. This CDR3 is 16 amino acids long. The CDR3 region is CTSSQDGAGGYNEQFF. The CDR3 coding sequence is TGCACCAGCAGCCAAGACGGAGCGGGAGGGTACAATGAGCAGTTCTTC.

The rearrangement links TRBV18 to TRBJ2-3; 11 nucleotides match TRBD2. V was clipped by 1 base and J by 3 bases; unmatched bases: 3. The V gene's germline CDR1 is KGHSH and CDR2 LQKENI. This CDR3 has 16 residues. CDR3 sequence: CASSPQVAGGTDTQYF. The CDR3 nucleotides are TGTGCCAGCTCACCACAGGTAGCGGGAGGGACAGATACGCAGTATTTT.

The chain uses TRBV18 and TRBJ1-1; tentative D call: TRBD1 (5 bases). Deletions cut 4 bases from V and 3 bases from J, with 12 bases between. The CDR3 is 14 residues long. Germline lookup yields CDR1 KGHSH and CDR2 LQKENI. In DNA, the CDR3 is TGTGCCAGCTCACAGGGGCGCGGGGACACTGAAGCTTTCTTT. Its protein product is CASSQGRGDTEAFF.

The chain recombines TRBV27 with TRBJ1-1, with a possible D match to TRBD1 (5 bases). The germline V gene has CDR1 MNHEY and CDR2 SMNVEV (reference sequence). The germline V and J ends were trimmed by 5 bases and 6 bases, with 19 bases remaining between them. This CDR3 contains 15 residues. The CDR3 spells CASSPRFGGLAEAFF. The DNA for the CDR3 is TGTGCCAGCAGTCCCCGCTTCGGGGGACTCGCTGAAGCTTTCTTT.

The chain recombines TRBV10-1 with TRBJ1-3; D is possibly TRBD1 (5 bases). The CDR3 contains 14 residues. Germline V gene data show CDR1 as WNHNN and CDR2 as SYGVQD (reference sequence). V was pared by 8 bases and J by 0 bases, with 11 bases between. CDR3 in DNA: TGCGCCAGCGGCCCCGGGGGCTCTGGAAACACCATATATTTT. Encoded protein: CASGPGGSGNTIYF.

The chain employs TRBV27 and TRBJ2-5; D uncertain. V lost 8 bases and J lost 5, with 6 bases in between. The length of the CDR3 is 10 residues. Germline V CDR1 and CDR2: MNHEY, SMNVEV (reference sequence). The CDR3, as DNA: TGTGCCAGCCTCGGGGAGACCCAGTACTTC. Residues: CASLGETQYF.

The chain links TRBV11-2 to TRBJ1-4; 7 bases match TRBD1. Germline trimming cut 5 bases from V and 7 bases from J; bases unmatched to any gene: 10. The CDR3 loop spans 15 amino acids. Germline-derived CDR1 and CDR2 are SGHAT and FQNNGV. CDR3 in amino acids: CASSPGGTFFEKLFF. CDR3 sequence (DNA): TGTGCCAGCAGCCCAGGGGGGACCTTTTTTGAAAAACTGTTTTTT. Looking up the rest from reference TRBV11-2 and TRBJ1-4 gives the full variable domain: EAGVAQSPRYKIIEKRQSVAFWCNPISGHATLYWYQQILGQGPKLLIQFQNNGVVDDSQLPKDRFSAERLKGVDSTLKIQPAKLEDSAVYLCASSPGGTFFEKLFFGSGTQLSVL.